The T cell receptor beta chain under discussion was sequenced for a study of T cell repertoires in ileal Crohn's disease. Study conclusions and caveats: Clonal expansions were more frequent in active smokers than non-smokers at surgery.

CDR3 length equals 15 residues. The V end lost 3 bases, the J end lost 4 bases, and 15 bases lay between the germline ends. CDR1 MNHEY and CDR2 SVGAGI come from the germline V gene. About this clone itself: What it recognizes is unknown.

The protocol was immunoSEQ multiplex PCR, while the TCRdb copy is restricted to in-frame clones and leaves out a portion. The table shows some 12,000 clones, with about 80% occurring only once. The chain uses TRBV6-5 and TRBJ1-1; possibly TRBD1 for D (6 bases). Sequenced material: ileal tissue. The clonotype was recovered from an adult with Crohn's disease. CDR3 nucleotide sequence: TGTGCCAGCAGTTATAACCAGGGGCGAAGCACTGAAGCTTTCTTT. Its protein is CASSYNQGRSTEAFF.